The rows below give T cell receptor beta chains drawn from one sample of a study of T-cell memory formation after mild COVID-19. TCRdb used MiXCR to reprocess the 5' RACE reads, holding one entry per CDR3 protein. Of around 250,000 distinct CDR3 sequences listed, 15% to 20% were seen once; the top ten hold approximately 25%. Material: PBMCs or a T cell subset sorted from them (not recorded which). These receptors were collected from a man in his late teens or twenties who had mild COVID-19 (a few samples of this study predate the infection). Cell type and time point are not known. CDR3s include the opening cysteine and the closing phenylalanine or tryptophan. D genes are given only for firm matches. The size of a clone is reported for some rows only, either as once, few or many, or as a class for expanded clones.

few	TRBV7-2	TRBJ1-1	-	CASSLAWGSHTEAFF	TGTGCCAGCAGCTTAGCGTGGGGCAGCCACACTGAAGCTTTCTTT
few	TRBV5-1	TRBJ1-6	-	CASRTGTPETPLHF	TGCGCCAGCCGAACCGGGACCCCTGAAACACCCCTCCACTTT
-	TRBV6-5	TRBJ1-4	-	CASSYRGLATNEKLFF	TGTGCCAGCAGTTACAGGGGCCTAGCAACTAATGAAAAACTGTTTTTT
-	TRBV11-2	TRBJ1-3	-	CASSLEGLWRNTIYF	TGTGCCAGCAGCTTAGAGGGGCTCTGGAGGAACACCATATATTTT
few	TRBV5-1	TRBJ1-2	-	CASSFGGANYGYTF	TGCGCCAGCAGCTTTGGGGGAGCTAACTATGGCTACACCTTC
few	TRBV6-5	TRBJ2-1	-	CASSYTLFREQFF	TGTGCCAGCAGTTACACCCTATTCAGGGAGCAGTTCTTC
-	TRBV7-9	TRBJ2-4	-	CASSSHRGVGTGVAKNIQYF	TGTGCCAGCAGCTCCCACAGGGGAGTTGGTACGGGGGTAGCCAAAAACATTCAGTACTTC
-	TRBV19	TRBJ2-5	-	CASSIGLNAQYF	TGTGCCAGTAGTATCGGTCTTAATGCCCAGTACTTC
-	TRBV20-1	TRBJ1-1	-	CSARRRGNTEAFF	TGCAGTGCACGCCGGAGGGGGAACACTGAAGCTTTCTTT
-	TRBV4-1	TRBJ2-2	-	CASSKEGRRVGAGELFF	TGCGCCAGCAGCAAAGAGGGCCGGAGGGTTGGAGCCGGGGAGCTGTTTTTT
-	TRBV5-4	TRBJ2-2	TRBD2	CASSLEPGLAEELFF	TGTGCCAGCAGCCTAGAACCAGGACTAGCGGAGGAGCTGTTTTTT
few	TRBV4-3	TRBJ2-5	-	CASSQEIGPRVLEETQYF	TGCGCCAGCAGCCAAGAGATTGGACCTAGGGTATTGGAAGAGACCCAGTACTTC
few	TRBV9	TRBJ2-2	TRBD2	CASSPTPGTSAGELFF	TGTGCCAGCAGCCCGACTCCAGGGACTAGCGCCGGGGAGCTGTTTTTT
-	TRBV5-1	TRBJ1-6	TRBD1	CASAGGANSPLHF	TGCGCCAGCGCAGGGGGCGCCAATTCACCCCTCCACTTT
few	TRBV7-3	TRBJ2-1	TRBD2	CASSQTSGVEEQFF	TGTGCCAGCAGCCAGACTAGCGGGGTGGAAGAGCAGTTCTTC
few	TRBV14	TRBJ2-5	-	CASSPRLGETQYF	TGTGCCAGCAGCCCAAGATTGGGAGAGACCCAGTACTTC
-	TRBV20-1	TRBJ1-2	-	CSAREIADSYGYTF	TGCAGTGCTAGAGAGATAGCCGACAGCTATGGCTACACCTTC
-	TRBV27	TRBJ2-5	TRBD2	CASSPPRGLAVQETQYF	TGTGCCAGCAGTCCACCCCGGGGACTAGCTGTACAAGAGACCCAGTACTTC
-	TRBV7-2	TRBJ2-7	TRBD2	CASSRGLAGLYEQYF	TGTGCCAGCAGCCGTGGACTAGCGGGACTCTACGAGCAGTACTTC
-	TRBV10-2	TRBJ2-7	TRBD2	CASSGSLAGAYEQYF	TGCGCCAGCAGTGGGAGCCTAGCGGGGGCGTACGAGCAGTACTTC
few	TRBV18	TRBJ2-5	-	CASSPRKLGGQETQYF	TGTGCCAGCTCACCACGTAAGCTGGGAGGCCAAGAGACCCAGTACTTC
-	TRBV5-4	TRBJ1-4	TRBD1	CASSLQGAVEKLFF	TGTGCCAGCAGCTTGCAGGGGGCGGTTGAAAAACTGTTTTTT
-	TRBV4-1	TRBJ2-7	-	CASSPGGGAIHEQYF	TGCGCCAGCAGCCCAGGCGGCGGGGCTATCCACGAGCAGTACTTC
many	TRBV7-3	TRBJ2-7	-	CASSRRGRPSYEQYF	TGTGCCAGCAGCCGCAGGGGCCGACCCTCCTACGAGCAGTACTTC
-	TRBV7-2	TRBJ2-1	-	CASSLDGGKFF	TGTGCCAGCAGCTTAGACGGTGGGAAGTTCTTC
-	TRBV6-5	TRBJ2-7	TRBD1	CASSPTGPHEQYF	TGTGCCAGCAGTCCGACAGGGCCCCACGAGCAGTACTTC
-	TRBV14	TRBJ2-1	TRBD2	CASSPWGGNEQFF	TGTGCCAGCAGCCCTTGGGGGGGCAATGAGCAGTTCTTC
few	TRBV7-2	TRBJ1-1	-	CASSLGLGLTEAFF	TGTGCCAGCAGCTTAGGTTTAGGGTTGACTGAAGCTTTCTTT
few	TRBV7-2	TRBJ2-7	-	CASGTWGYEQYF	TGTGCCAGCGGGACATGGGGCTACGAGCAGTACTTC
few	TRBV25-1	TRBJ1-6	-	CASRRGFSPLHF	TGTGCCAGCAGGAGAGGCTTTTCACCCCTCCACTTT
many	TRBV10-3	TRBJ1-1	-	CAIRRDDLYTEAFF	TGTGCCATCAGACGTGACGACCTCTACACTGAAGCTTTCTTT
few	TRBV5-6	TRBJ2-5	-	CASSLQANGETQYF	TGTGCCAGCAGCTTGCAGGCAAACGGGGAGACCCAGTACTTC
-	TRBV25-1	TRBJ2-5	-	CASSEYNVKETQYF	TGTGCCAGCAGTGAATATAACGTAAAAGAGACCCAGTACTTC
few	TRBV2	TRBJ2-1	-	CASSDRRGAGEQFF	TGTGCCAGCAGTGACCGCCGAGGCGCGGGGGAGCAGTTCTTC
-	TRBV29-1	TRBJ1-2	TRBD1	CSVEDGTTGTPIGYGYTF	TGCAGCGTTGAAGATGGGACGACAGGGACCCCCATAGGCTATGGCTACACCTTC
-	TRBV6-5	TRBJ2-3	-	CASTGIRTDTQYF	TGTGCCAGCACGGGAATAAGGACAGATACGCAGTATTTT
-	TRBV5-5	TRBJ1-2	TRBD1	CASSVMTGTGGGYTF	TGTGCCAGCAGCGTTATGACCGGGACAGGGGGTGGCTACACCTTC
-	TRBV5-1	TRBJ2-2	-	CASSMYSANTGELFF	TGCGCCAGCAGTATGTACAGCGCGAACACCGGGGAGCTGTTTTTT
-	TRBV19	TRBJ2-7	TRBD1	CASSSRQGASLYEQYF	TGTGCCAGTAGTTCCCGACAGGGGGCCTCCCTCTACGAGCAGTACTTC
few	TRBV5-1	TRBJ2-7	-	CASSLGASSDEQYF	TGCGCCAGCAGCTTAGGGGCCAGTTCCGACGAGCAGTACTTC